The T cell receptor beta chain described here comes from a study of PD-L1 blockade in urothelial cancer. Study-wide background: From 0 to 3 prior chemotherapy regimens had been given to the patients. Blood-derived samples held a median 141,255 T cells. The study's findings and limits: At 3 weeks on treatment, tumor-associated clones expanded more with durable benefit.

The table came from immunoSEQ multiplex PCR; TCRdb's copy has only in-frame clones and leaves some out. Of around 100,000 clones listed, around 87% are singletons. This sample's time point: pretreatment peripheral blood. This clone was seen more than once but under ten times. Its matching antigen is unknown. Germline loops: CDR1 SGHKS, CDR2 YYEKEE (reference sequence). This CDR3 is 15 amino acids long. V was clipped by 3 bases and J by 3 bases, with 15 bases between them. The TCR originated in a man aged 60 to 75 with urothelial cancer. The chain employs TRBV5-5 and TRBJ1-2, with D possibly TRBD1 on 5 matching bases. Specimen: PBMCs, collected around atezolizumab (anti-PD-L1) treatment. CDR3 nucleotide sequence: TGTGCCAGCAGCTCCCGGGGAGGGGCCGACTATGGCTACACCTTC. It specifies CASSSRGGADYGYTF.